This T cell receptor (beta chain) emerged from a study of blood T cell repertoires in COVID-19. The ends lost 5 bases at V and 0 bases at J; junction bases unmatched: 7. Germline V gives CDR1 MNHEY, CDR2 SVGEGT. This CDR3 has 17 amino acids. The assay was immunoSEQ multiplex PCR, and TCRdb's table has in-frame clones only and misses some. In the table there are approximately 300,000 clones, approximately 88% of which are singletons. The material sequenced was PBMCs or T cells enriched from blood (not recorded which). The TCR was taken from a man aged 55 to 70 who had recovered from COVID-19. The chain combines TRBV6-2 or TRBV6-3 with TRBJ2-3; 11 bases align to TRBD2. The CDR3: CASSRRLAGSSTDTQYF. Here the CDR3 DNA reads TGTGCCAGCAGTCGGAGACTAGCGGGAAGTAGCACAGATACGCAGTATTTT.